One and the same sample provided the 26 T cell receptor beta chains below, sequenced in a study of blood T cells in healthy people across ages. Alongside a J-beta primer mix, a sample-barcoded 5' primer served in a second PCR lasting about 6 to 12 cycles. One entry per CDR3 protein results from TCRdb running MiXCR on the 5' RACE reads. Here the sample spans about 650,000 distinct CDR3 sequences, under 65% being singletons. The sequenced material came from blood. The receptors were gathered from a woman of 80 years or more in good health.

Details on this clonotype: A much more abundant neighbour one base away suggests this may be a read error. This chain uses TRBV2 with TRBJ2-1, with D unclear. This CDR3 is 14 amino acids long. Trimming left V 11 bases short and J 1 base short, with 15 bases between. The germline CDR1 and CDR2 sequences are SNHLY and FYNNEI. This CDR3 is CAGQNVSSYNEQFF. The CDR3 coding sequence is TGTGCCGGCCAGAACGTTTCTTCCTACAATGAGCAGTTCTTC.

This clonotype appeared a few times. One base away lies a much larger clone, so this may be a sequencing read error. DNA for the CDR3: TGCAGCGTTCCCAGGACAGGTACTGGCTCCTACAATGAGCAGTACTTC. Its protein is CSVPRTGTGSYNEQYF. This rearrangement joins TRBV29-1 to TRBJ2-1, with 7 positions matching TRBD1. The J call may be wrong; the DNA end is better matched by TRBJ2-7. This CDR3 contains 16 residues. Germline CDR1 SQVTM, CDR2 ANQGSEA.

The CDR3 coding sequence is TGTGCCAGCAGGCCAGGTGGGGTGAACACTGAAGCTTTCTTT. Amino acids: CASRPGGVNTEAFF. The rearrangement joins TRBV12-3 or TRBV12-4 to TRBJ1-1; no definite D call. CDR3 size: 14 residues. Deletions cut 6 bases from V and 0 bases from J, with 11 bases between.

The V call is TRBV5-1, the J call TRBJ2-4; 7 bases are shared with TRBD1. Germline V gene data show CDR1 as SGHRS and CDR2 as YFSETQ. CDR3 size: 14 residues. V gave up 0 bases and J gave up 8 bases; unmatched junction bases: 5. CDR3 residues: CASSLGSGGDIQYF. The CDR3 bases are TGCGCCAGCAGCTTGGGATCAGGGGGAGACATTCAGTACTTC.

The chain recombines TRBV18 with TRBJ2-2; 13 nucleotides line up with TRBD2. The CDR3 has 17 residues. Germline V gene lookup returns CDR1 KGHSH and CDR2 LQKENI. Unmatched junction bases numbered 3, after V lost 0 bases and J lost 5 bases. CDR3 DNA sequence: TGTGCCAGCTCACCACCGGGACTAGCGGGACCTACCGGGGAGCTGTTTTTT. It is translated as CASSPPGLAGPTGELFF.

The chain combines TRBV11-2 with TRBJ1-1; no firm D call. The CDR3 contains 15 residues. Between the trimmed V and J ends, which lost 1 base and 4 bases, there was a span of 13 bases. CDR1 SGHAT and CDR2 FQNNGV come from the germline V gene. The CDR3 protein is CASSLGGLGITEAFF. CDR3 nucleotides: TGTGCCAGCAGCTTAGGAGGGCTTGGTATCACTGAAGCTTTCTTT.

This chain joins TRBV12-3 or TRBV12-4 and TRBJ2-5, with D hard to call. V was trimmed by 1 base and J by 11 bases, leaving 17 bases between them. CDR3 length: 14 residues. The CDR3 reads CASSLGRGVKEQYF. The CDR3 DNA follows: TGTGCCAGCAGTTTAGGGCGCGGAGTCAAAGAGCAGTACTTC.

This clonotype was seen just once. This may stem from a read error, because a much larger clone lies one nucleotide away. This chain joins TRBV9 and TRBJ2-3; tentatively, D is TRBD2 (6 bases). Germline CDR1 reads SGDLS; CDR2 reads YYNGEE. The CDR3 consists of 16 residues. The CDR3 DNA reads as TGTGCCAGCAGTCTTCTTAGCGGAAGCGTGACAGATACGCGGTATTTT. Translating gives CASSLLSGSVTDTRYF.

This clonotype was observed a handful of times. Given a much more abundant clone one base away, this may be a read error. This rearrangement joins TRBV20-1 to TRBJ2-5; TRBD1 might be the D (6 bases). The CDR3 totals 13 residues. Germline CDR1 and CDR2: DFQATT and SNEGSKA (reference sequence). CDR3 coding DNA: TGCAGTTCTAGAGGGGGACCCCAAGAGACCCAGTACTTC. Its translation: CSSRGGPQETQYF.

Regarding this clonotype: A much larger clone lies one base from this, so it may be a read error. This chain joins TRBV4-1 and TRBJ2-1, with D tentatively TRBD2 (6 bases). This CDR3 region has 16 residues. V lost 0 bases to trimming and J lost 6 bases, with 15 bases between them. The germline gives CDR1 MGHRA, CDR2 YSYEKL. CDR3 nucleotides: TGCGCCAGCAGCCAAGATAGGGTAGCGGTCTGCAATGAGCAGTTCTTC. Its protein product is CASSQDRVAVCNEQFF.

V and J are TRBV6-5 and TRBJ2-7; TRBD2 matches at 8 bases. Germline V gene data show CDR1 as MNHEY and CDR2 as SVGAGI. This CDR3 is built from 17 residues. V lost 0 bases, J lost 7 bases, and 14 bases stayed unmatched. The CDR3 nucleotides are TGTGCCAGCAGTTACTCGAGCACTAGCGGAGTATACAATGAGCAGTACTTC. This sequence encodes CASSYSSTSGVYNEQYF.

This clonotype was observed a handful of times. V is TRBV12-3 or TRBV12-4 and J is TRBJ1-1; D is ambiguous. This CDR3 region has 13 residues. Trimming pared 7 bases from V and 2 bases from J, leaving 11 bases between. CDR3 nucleotides: TGTGCCAGCAAGGTCGAGGGAAACACTGAAGCTTTCTTT. Its protein is CASKVEGNTEAFF.

This clonotype was detected ten times or more. This chain links TRBV3-1 with TRBJ2-4, with D unclear. V dropped 0 bases and J dropped 0 bases, with 6 bases sitting between them. The CDR3 length is 15 residues. Germline CDR1 reads LGHDT; CDR2 reads YNNKEL (reference sequence). CDR3 sequence reads: CASSQDMLAKNIQYF. The CDR3 DNA is TGTGCCAGCAGCCAAGACATGTTAGCCAAAAACATTCAGTACTTC.

This clonotype was detected many times. The chain couples TRBV25-1 to TRBJ1-2; D gene uncertain. Germline loops: CDR1 MGHDK, CDR2 SYGVNS. V lost 2 bases and J 2 bases, leaving 9 bases between the germline ends. The CDR3 covers 14 residues. CDR3 loop: CASSELTENYGYTF. The CDR3 DNA sequence: TGTGCCAGCAGTGAACTCACGGAAAACTATGGCTACACCTTC.

This clonotype was recorded once. The chain recombines TRBV4-1 with TRBJ1-5; D remains unclear. The V end lost 1 base, the J end lost 6 bases, and 4 bases lay between the germline ends. This CDR3 has 12 amino acids. Germline V CDR1 and CDR2: MGHRA, YSYEKL. The CDR3 spells CASSQALQPQHF. In DNA, the CDR3 is TGCGCCAGCAGCCAAGCCCTTCAGCCCCAGCATTTT.

The chain links TRBV20-1 to TRBJ2-2; TRBD2 matches 8 bases. This CDR3 spans 15 amino acids. The germline V gene encodes CDR1 DFQATT and CDR2 SNEGSKA (reference sequence). J was trimmed by 7 bases and V by 3 bases; bases with no gene match: 10. The CDR3: CSASRPGLDLGELFF. DNA for the CDR3: TGCAGTGCTAGCCGCCCGGGACTAGATCTCGGGGAGCTGTTTTTT.

This clonotype turned up a few times. This rearrangement joins TRBV27 to TRBJ2-2, with 7 bases identical to TRBD2. V lost 5 bases, J lost 4 bases, and 16 bases stayed unmatched. This CDR3 region has 18 residues. In germline, CDR1 is MNHEY, CDR2 SMNVEV (reference sequence). CDR3: CASSPLSGTNRGTGELFF. CDR3 nucleotides: TGTGCCAGCAGTCCCCTTTCCGGGACTAACCGGGGCACCGGGGAGCTGTTTTTT.

J is TRBJ2-4 and V is TRBV28, with D tentatively TRBD2 (6 bases). Per the germline V gene, CDR1 is MDHEN and CDR2 is SYDVKM. Trimming stripped 3 bases from V and 3 bases from J, with 9 bases between. The CDR3 extends over 14 amino acids. The DNA of the CDR3 is TGTGCCAGCAGTTTCGGGGGTATCAAAAACATTCAGTACTTC. This codes for CASSFGGIKNIQYF.

To note about this clonotype: A clone one base away is much larger, so this may be a read error. The chain links TRBV7-2 to TRBJ1-6, with D unclear. CDR1 SGHTA and CDR2 FQGNSA come from the germline V gene. V lost 0 bases, J lost 10 bases, and 1 base lay in between. The CDR3 contains 11 residues. CDR3 amino acids: CASSLASPLHF. As DNA, the CDR3 is TGTGCCAGCAGCTTAGCCTCACCCCTCCACTTT.

The chain uses TRBV28 and TRBJ2-1; D may correspond to TRBD1 or TRBD2 (5 bases each). The germline CDR1 and CDR2 sequences are MDHEN and SYDVKM. There are 14 residues in the CDR3. Between the trimmed V and J ends, which lost 3 bases and 4 bases, there was a span of 10 bases. The DNA for the CDR3 is TGTGCCAGCAGTTTGGGACGGCAATACAATGAGCAGTTCTTC. Its protein is CASSLGRQYNEQFF. Drawing the rest from reference TRBV28 and TRBJ2-1, the complete variable domain is DVKVTQSSRYLVKRTGEKVFLECVQDMDHENMFWYRQDPGLGLRLIYFSYDVKMKEKGDIPEGYSVSREKKERFSLILESASTNQTSMYLCASSLGRQYNEQFFGPGTRLTVL.

The chain combines TRBV4-1 with TRBJ1-4, with D possibly matching TRBD1 (6 bases). The V gene lost 2 bases and the J gene lost 6 bases, with 13 bases spanning the gap. The CDR3 spans 15 residues. Germline V gives CDR1 MGHRA, CDR2 YSYEKL. DNA of the CDR3: TGCGCCAGCAGCCAACCCGGGACAAGGGATGAAAAACTGTTTTTT. Encoded protein: CASSQPGTRDEKLFF.

The genes are TRBV27 and TRBJ2-2; TRBD2 aligns across 7 bases. Germline V CDR1 and CDR2: MNHEY, SMNVEV (reference sequence). The junction had 5 bases not matched to a gene; V was cut back by 2 bases and J by 2 bases. This CDR3 is 16 amino acids long. CDR3 nucleotide sequence: TGTGCCAGCAGTTTAGGGGGGGTCGTTAACACCGGGGAGCTGTTTTTT. It yields the protein CASSLGGVVNTGELFF.

V gene TRBV7-2 combines with J gene TRBJ2-7, with 7 bases lining up with TRBD1. Trimming cost V 3 bases and J 2 bases; bases outside gene matches: 7. Germline V gives CDR1 SGHTA, CDR2 FQGNSA. There are 15 residues in the CDR3. The CDR3 coding sequence is TGTGCCAGCAGCTTGACACAGGGGAGCGCCTACGAGCAGTACTTC. Its protein product is CASSLTQGSAYEQYF.

The chain links TRBV3-1 to TRBJ2-2, with D hard to call. V lost 2 bases and J lost 7, with 11 bases in between. Germline V lookup: CDR1 LGHDT, CDR2 YNNKEL (reference sequence). CDR3 size: 14 residues. The CDR3 DNA sequence: TGTGCCAGCAGCCAAATTAGGACCGTCGGGGAGCTGTTTTTT. Translated: CASSQIRTVGELFF.

Note on this clonotype: One junction end does not reproduce the germline sequence, and a read error may be involved. The gene calls are TRBV10-3 and TRBJ2-3; tentative D call: TRBD2 (6 bases). The CDR3 loop spans 14 amino acids. Germline V gene lookup returns CDR1 ENHRY and CDR2 SYGVKD. CDR3 protein: CATSAREKTDTQYF. CDR3 nucleotide sequence: TGTGCCACCAGTGCTCGGGAGAAGACAGATACGCAGTATTTT.

The J gene is TRBJ2-3, the V gene TRBV27, with 8 positions matching TRBD1. Germline values: CDR1 MNHEY, CDR2 SMNVEV (reference sequence). The junction had 7 bases not matched to a gene; V was cut back by 7 bases and J by 4 bases. The CDR3 has 14 amino acids. The CDR3 loop reads CASTKTGGPDTQYF. In DNA, the CDR3 is TGTGCCAGCACTAAAACAGGGGGTCCAGATACGCAGTATTTT.